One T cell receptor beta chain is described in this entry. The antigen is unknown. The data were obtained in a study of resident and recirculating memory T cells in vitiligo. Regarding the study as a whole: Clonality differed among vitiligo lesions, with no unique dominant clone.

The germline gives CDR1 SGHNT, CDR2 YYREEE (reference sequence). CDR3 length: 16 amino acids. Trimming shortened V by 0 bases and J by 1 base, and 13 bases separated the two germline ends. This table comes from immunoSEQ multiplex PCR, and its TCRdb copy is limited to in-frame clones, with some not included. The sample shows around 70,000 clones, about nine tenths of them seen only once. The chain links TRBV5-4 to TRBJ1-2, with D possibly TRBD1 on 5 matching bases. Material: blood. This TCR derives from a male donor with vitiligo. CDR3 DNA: TGTGCCAGCAGCTTGGAGGGGCGGCGAAATAACTATGGCTACACCTTC. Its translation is CASSLEGRRNNYGYTF.